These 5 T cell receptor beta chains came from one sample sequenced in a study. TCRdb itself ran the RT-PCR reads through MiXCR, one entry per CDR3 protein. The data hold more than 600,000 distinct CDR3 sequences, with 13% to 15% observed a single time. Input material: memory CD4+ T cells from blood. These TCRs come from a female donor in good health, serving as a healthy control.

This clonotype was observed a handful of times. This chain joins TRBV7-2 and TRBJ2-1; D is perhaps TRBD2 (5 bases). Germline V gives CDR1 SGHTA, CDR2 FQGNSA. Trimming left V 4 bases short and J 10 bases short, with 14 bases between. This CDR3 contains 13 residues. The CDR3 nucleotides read TGTGCCAGCAGCTCCTCCTGGGGAGCGGAGCAGTTCTTC. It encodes CASSSSWGAEQFF.

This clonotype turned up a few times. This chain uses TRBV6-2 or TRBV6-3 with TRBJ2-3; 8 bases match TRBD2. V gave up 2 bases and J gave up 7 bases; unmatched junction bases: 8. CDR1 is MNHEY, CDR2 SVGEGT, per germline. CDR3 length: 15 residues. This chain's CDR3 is CASSYNGGAMYTQYF. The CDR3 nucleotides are TGTGCCAGCAGTTACAACGGGGGGGCCATGTATACGCAGTATTTT.

CDR3 loop: CASSYGAYFSTEAFF. The CDR3 region has the DNA TGTGCCAGCAGTTACGGAGCGTACTTTAGCACTGAAGCTTTCTTT. The rearrangement joins TRBV6-6 to TRBJ1-1, with D uncertain. With 2 bases removed from V and 4 bases from J, the gap between germline ends came to 14 bases. CDR3 length equals 15 residues. Germline loops: CDR1 MNHNY, CDR2 SVGAGI (reference sequence).

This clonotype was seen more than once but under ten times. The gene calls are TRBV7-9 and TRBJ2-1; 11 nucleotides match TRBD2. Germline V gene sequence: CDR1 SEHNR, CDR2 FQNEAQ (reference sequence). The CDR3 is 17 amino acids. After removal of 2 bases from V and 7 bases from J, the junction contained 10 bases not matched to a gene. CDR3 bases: TGTGCCAGCAGCTTACCCCTCACTAGCGGGAGTCGGAATGAGCAGTTCTTC. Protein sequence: CASSLPLTSGSRNEQFF.

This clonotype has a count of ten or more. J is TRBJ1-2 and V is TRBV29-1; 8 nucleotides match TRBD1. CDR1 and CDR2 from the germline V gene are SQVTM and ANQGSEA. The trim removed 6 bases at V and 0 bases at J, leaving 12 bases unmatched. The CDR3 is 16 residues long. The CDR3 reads CSVGGQDRETNYGYTF. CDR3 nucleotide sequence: TGCAGCGTCGGGGGCCAGGACAGGGAAACTAACTATGGCTACACCTTC.